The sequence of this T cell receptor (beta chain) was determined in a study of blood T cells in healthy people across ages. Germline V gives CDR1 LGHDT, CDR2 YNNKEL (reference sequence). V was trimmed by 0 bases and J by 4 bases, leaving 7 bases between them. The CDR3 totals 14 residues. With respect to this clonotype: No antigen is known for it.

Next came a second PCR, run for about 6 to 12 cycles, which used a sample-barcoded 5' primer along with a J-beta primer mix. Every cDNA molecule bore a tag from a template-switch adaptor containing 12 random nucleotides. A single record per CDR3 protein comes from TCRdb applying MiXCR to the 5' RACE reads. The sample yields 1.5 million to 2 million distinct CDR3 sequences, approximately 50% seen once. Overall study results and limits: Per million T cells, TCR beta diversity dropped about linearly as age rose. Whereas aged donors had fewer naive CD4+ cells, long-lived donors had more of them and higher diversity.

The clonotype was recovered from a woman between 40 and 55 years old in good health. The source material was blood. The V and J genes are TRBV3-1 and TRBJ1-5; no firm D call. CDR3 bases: TGTGCCAGCAGCCAAGACCCGATTAATCAGCCCCAGCATTTT. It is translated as CASSQDPINQPQHF.